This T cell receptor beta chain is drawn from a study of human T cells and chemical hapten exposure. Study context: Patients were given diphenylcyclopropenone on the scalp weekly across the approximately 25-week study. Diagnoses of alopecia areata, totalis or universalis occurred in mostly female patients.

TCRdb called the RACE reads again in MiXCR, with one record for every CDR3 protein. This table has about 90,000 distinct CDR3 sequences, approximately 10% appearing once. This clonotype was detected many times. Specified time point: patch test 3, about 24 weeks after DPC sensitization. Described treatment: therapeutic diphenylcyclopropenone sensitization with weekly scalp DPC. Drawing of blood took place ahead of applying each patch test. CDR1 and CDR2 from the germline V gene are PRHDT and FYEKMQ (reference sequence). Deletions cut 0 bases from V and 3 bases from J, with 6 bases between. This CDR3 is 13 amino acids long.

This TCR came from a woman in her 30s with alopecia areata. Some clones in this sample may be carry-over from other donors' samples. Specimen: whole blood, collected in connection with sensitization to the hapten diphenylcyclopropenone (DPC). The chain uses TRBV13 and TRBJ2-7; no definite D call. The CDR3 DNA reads TGTGCCAGCAGCTTAGGTGCAAACTACGAGCAGTACGTC. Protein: CASSLGANYEQYV.